The clone carrying this T cell receptor beta chain was seen a handful of times. Of the isolated RNA, all was reverse transcribed, and so the sequenced material was expressed TCRB transcripts. Sequencing used immunoSEQ multiplex PCR; TCRdb keeps in-frame clones, though not all of them. The data show about 620,000 clones, roughly 15% seen once. Germline V gives CDR1 SGHRS, CDR2 YFSETQ. The CDR3 covers 16 residues. Trimming took 0 bases from V and 0 from J, leaving 10 bases between them. The source of the sample is a study of beta chain features in type 1 diabetes. The V call is TRBV5-1, the J call TRBJ2-4; a weak D match, TRBD2 (5 bases). Sequencing was performed on naive CD4+ T cells from blood. The receptor comes from a man between 18 and 35 years old in good health. The CDR3 DNA follows: TGCGCCAGCAGCTTGGAGGCGGGTCTAGCCAAAAACATTCAGTACTTC. Translating it yields CASSLEAGLAKNIQYF.